This TCR beta chain derives from a study of tumor-infiltrating lymphocytes in primary liver carcinoma. V was pared by 2 bases and J by 0 bases, with 15 bases between. There are 17 residues in the CDR3. Germline CDR1 and CDR2: SGHTA and FQGTGA. The study's findings and limits: Whereas tumor region pairs overlapped more, tumor-adjacent and tumor-blood pairs overlapped less. Appearing in all five tumor regions was true of only about 7.5-24% of top clones.

TCR beta cDNA was prepared out of roughly 0.5 ug total RNA by means of a constant-region primer. Libraries for TCR beta were built through three nested multiplex PCR rounds, which together made up a slightly modified ARM-PCR procedure. Use of TRBV1-TRBV30 forward primers with a C-beta reverse primer characterized the first two PCR rounds, which lasted about 10 cycles each. TCRdb passed the multiplex PCR reads through MiXCR, listing each CDR3 protein once. Of some 120,000 distinct CDR3 sequences in the sample, under 65% were seen once. Co-extraction yielded RNA and DNA from 20-30 mg of unsorted bulk tissue. Chronic HBV infection, untreated so far, was present in the patients. Five separate regions per tumor were sampled. Worth noting for this clonotype: Its target is unknown.

The TCR was taken from a woman between 55 and 75 years old with primary liver carcinoma and hepatitis B virus infection. The sample was liver tumor tissue from sampling region 3. Sample subset: tumor region T3, left-lateral pole. V and J are TRBV7-3 and TRBJ2-3; the D gene is possibly TRBD2 (6 bases). The CDR3 reads CASSLGTSWDSTDTQYF. The CDR3 DNA is TGTGCCAGCAGCTTAGGTACTAGCTGGGATAGCACAGATACGCAGTATTTT.